Listed below are T cell receptor beta chains from one sample, sequenced in a study of Graves' ophthalmopathy and Graves' hyperthyroidism. One entry per CDR3 protein, called by TCRdb with MiXCR from the multiplex PCR reads. The table includes over 500,000 distinct CDR3 sequences, about 24% detected once. The sample consisted of peripheral blood. The receptor source for this set is a woman between 18 and 29 years old with stable Graves' hyperthyroidism. Some clones in this sample may be carry-over from other donors' samples. The CDR3 runs from the conserved cysteine through the conserved F or W. The D gene is left open where the match is weak. Clone size is not always given. Where it is, it says once, few, many or a class for expanded clones.

V gene	CDR3 length	J gene	D gene	clone size	CDR3 protein	CDR3 DNA
TRBV2	14	TRBJ1-2	NA	NA	CASSEMGRNYGYTF	TGTGCCAGCAGTGAAATGGGACGGAACTATGGCTACACCTTC
TRBV6-2/TRBV6-3	13	TRBJ2-7	NA	many	CASKIADVDEQYF	TGTGCCAGCAAAATAGCGGACGTGGACGAGCAGTACTTC
TRBV5-8	16	TRBJ2-5	NA	NA	CASSLERTVYQETQYF	TGTGCCAGCAGCTTGGAACGGACGGTATACCAAGAGACCCAGTACTTC
TRBV19	13	TRBJ2-7	TRBD1	many	CASSVNRGYEQYF	TGTGCCAGTAGTGTTAACAGGGGCTACGAGCAGTACTTC
TRBV29-1	13	TRBJ1-2	TRBD1	many	CSVTDRGGNGYTF	TGCAGCGTGACTGACAGGGGTGGTAATGGCTACACCTTC
TRBV5-1	14	TRBJ1-1	TRBD1	many	CASRTGAGNTEAFF	TGCGCCAGCAGGACAGGGGCCGGGAACACTGAAGCTTTCTTT
TRBV2	11	TRBJ2-7	NA	many	CASRVAYEQYF	TGTGCCAGCAGGGTGGCCTACGAGCAGTACTTC
TRBV19	19	TRBJ2-6	NA	few	CASSPEPGDSSSGANVLTF	TGTGCCAGTAGTCCTGAACCGGGGGACAGTTCCTCTGGGGCCAACGTCCTGACTTTC
TRBV30	14	TRBJ2-5	NA	many	CAWTVWRIQETQYF	TGTGCCTGGACGGTTTGGAGAATCCAAGAGACCCAGTACTTC
TRBV15	14	TRBJ2-5	NA	many	CATSREAEQETQYF	TGTGCCACCAGCAGAGAGGCGGAACAAGAGACCCAGTACTTC
TRBV20-1	13	TRBJ2-7	NA	medium-sized	CSARAQGFHEQYF	TGCAGTGCTAGAGCTCAGGGTTTCCACGAGCAGTACTTC
TRBV12-3/TRBV12-4	14	TRBJ1-3	NA	many	CASSRYSSGNTIYF	TGTGCCAGCAGCCGATACAGCTCTGGAAACACCATATATTTT
TRBV12-3/TRBV12-4	15	TRBJ2-5	TRBD2	many	CASSSLREGPETQYF	TGTGCCAGCAGTTCTTTGCGGGAGGGCCCCGAGACCCAGTACTTC
TRBV29-1	12	TRBJ2-7	NA	NA	CSAGGDTYEQYF	TGCAGCGCCGGAGGGGACACCTACGAGCAGTACTTC
TRBV27	14	TRBJ2-7	TRBD2	many	CASSPQAGVYEQYF	TGTGCCAGCAGTCCACAGGCGGGGGTCTACGAGCAGTACTTC
TRBV28	14	TRBJ1-1	NA	many	CATILQTVNTEAFF	TGTGCCACCATTCTACAGACCGTGAACACTGAAGCTTTCTTT
TRBV12-3/TRBV12-4	13	TRBJ1-5	NA	many	CASSFREEQPQHF	TGTGCCAGCAGTTTCAGGGAAGAACAGCCCCAGCATTTT
TRBV7-9	15	TRBJ2-7	NA	many	CASSLALGEVDEQYF	TGTGCCAGCAGCTTAGCGCTTGGGGAAGTCGACGAGCAGTACTTC
TRBV20-1	13	TRBJ2-2	NA	many	CSARGMYTGELFF	TGCAGTGCTAGGGGGATGTACACCGGGGAGCTGTTTTTT
TRBV12-3/TRBV12-4	13	TRBJ1-2	NA	NA	CASSFEKNYGYTF	TGTGCCAGCAGCTTCGAGAAGAACTATGGCTACACCTTC
TRBV20-1	13	TRBJ1-5	NA	many	CSARVQGGQPQHF	TGCAGTGCTAGAGTGCAGGGTGGTCAGCCCCAGCATTTT
TRBV7-2	16	TRBJ2-7	TRBD2	many	CASSPGLAGVPYEQYF	TGTGCCAGCAGCCCCGGACTAGCGGGGGTACCATACGAGCAGTACTTC
TRBV7-6	17	TRBJ1-1	TRBD1	many	CASSPWDRGQGDTEAFF	TGTGCCAGCAGCCCTTGGGACAGGGGGCAGGGCGACACTGAAGCTTTCTTT
TRBV12-3/TRBV12-4	14	TRBJ2-7	NA	NA	CASSPSSSRHEQYF	TGTGCCAGCAGCCCTTCCTCGTCCCGGCACGAGCAGTACTTC
TRBV29-1	15	TRBJ1-2	NA	many	CSVERGVARNYGYTF	TGCAGCGTTGAAAGGGGGGTTGCAAGGAACTATGGCTACACCTTC
TRBV12-3/TRBV12-4	14	TRBJ1-1	NA	many	CASSLQGSRAEAFF	TGTGCCAGCAGTCTTCAGGGATCTCGGGCTGAAGCTTTCTTT
TRBV3-1	17	TRBJ1-6	NA	few	CASSQDGGVTYNSPLHF	TGTGCCAGCAGCCAAGATGGCGGAGTCACCTATAATTCACCCCTCCACTTT